These T cell receptor beta chains were read from a single sample in a study of OX40 agonist ivuxolimab in advanced cancers. Here immunoSEQ multiplex PCR was the method, and the copy in TCRdb shows in-frame clones only, minus some. Here the sample spans about 80,000 clones, about nine tenths being singletons. The sample here was CD4+ or CD8+ T cells sorted from blood, taken in a trial of the OX40 agonist ivuxolimab. The receptors stem from an adult with an advanced solid tumor such as melanoma, head and neck, liver or kidney cancer. Each CDR3 is given without its conserved first and last residue. A clone size is listed for some rows: how often the clone was seen (once, few, many), or a class if it is expanded.

TRBV9	.	TRBJ2-1	ASSPRGDSQNNEQF
TRBV18	.	TRBJ2-3	ASSPPSRGLTDTQY
TRBV14	.	TRBJ2-7	ASSQYEQY
TRBV27	.	TRBJ2-5	ASSPRDSKETQY
TRBV6-1	once	TRBJ2-7	AHGEVYEQY
TRBV29-1	.	TRBJ1-2	SVDSVEAGYT
TRBV5-5	.	TRBJ1-1	ASSFQVGTEAF
TRBV28	.	TRBJ2-1	ASSPQGTGISNEQF
TRBV7-8	.	TRBJ1-6	ASSFDRGLRGSPLH
TRBV6-1	once	TRBJ2-1	ASSALRVPGNEQF
TRBV5-1	.	TRBJ2-1	ASSLVTDEQF
TRBV29-1	once	TRBJ1-2	SVQTRQGVDGYT
TRBV7-2	.	TRBJ1-1	ASSDGQGNTEAF
TRBV29-1	.	TRBJ2-1	SVARDSYNEQF
TRBV6-4	.	TRBJ1-2	ASSPSRNYGYT
TRBV28	.	TRBJ1-3	ASSQPASARSGNTIY
TRBV5-1	.	TRBJ2-5	ASSLGGSGRRETQY
TRBV5-1	.	TRBJ2-3	ASSLSGTGNPTNTQY
TRBV29-1	.	TRBJ1-4	SVEGTDHNEKLF
TRBV7-8	.	TRBJ1-6	ASSLDGRPFYNSPLH
TRBV7-8	once	TRBJ1-1	ASSLGVGGARRIRDTEAF
TRBV6-1	.	TRBJ2-7	ASRTSGTNEQY
TRBV29-1	.	TRBJ2-7	SVVKGSYEQY
TRBV6-6	.	TRBJ2-5	ASSPGGLSGETQY
TRBV2	few	TRBJ1-5	ASSRGTGYQPQH
TRBV28	.	TRBJ2-5	ASSIRWTDQETQY
TRBV4-1	.	TRBJ1-5	ASSQEGTGASQPQH
TRBV19	.	TRBJ2-2	ASRGQGTSTGELF
TRBV6-5	.	TRBJ1-2	ASKGQGWDGYT
TRBV7-9	.	TRBJ1-4	ASSLEGGRLF
TRBV7-6	.	TRBJ1-1	ASSFTGVATEAF
TRBV28	few	TRBJ2-1	ASSLFGRVNEQF
TRBV2	.	TRBJ2-5	ASRYQRANQETQY
TRBV6-6	.	TRBJ2-3	ASSYRDTDTQY
TRBV14	.	TRBJ2-1	ASSWDYNEQF
TRBV19	.	TRBJ1-1	ASSIGGGTGVSFTEAF
TRBV28	.	TRBJ1-4	ASSLGGAPNNEKLF
TRBV7-2	.	TRBJ2-1	ASSPVSIGGNEQF
TRBV6-4	.	TRBJ2-3	ASSDSGQGADTDTQY
TRBV7-8	.	TRBJ1-4	ASSGGTTNEKLF
TRBV9	.	TRBJ2-1	ASSPTGGRVHNEQF
TRBV7-9	.	TRBJ2-3	ASSLTTSSRDTQY
TRBV5-8	.	TRBJ2-5	ASSSDRGQETQY
TRBV6-6	.	TRBJ2-1	ASSWTGSYNEQF
TRBV5-1	.	TRBJ2-6	ATQATVSGANVLT
TRBV2	.	TRBJ2-2	ASSQNGGELF
TRBV2	.	TRBJ1-4	ASSPVSPNEKLF
TRBV7-6	.	TRBJ1-1	ASSLGSYTEAF
TRBV2	.	TRBJ2-3	ASRGHGLNTDTQY
TRBV30	.	TRBJ1-2	AWSEGDRIYGYT
TRBV5-1	.	TRBJ2-5	ASSLGTSGGYQETQY
TRBV6-6	once	TRBJ2-3	ASSYSQAADTQY
TRBV5-5	.	TRBJ2-7	ASSRGLAGVGEQY
TRBV21-1	.	TRBJ2-1	ASSRRIFYNEQF
TRBV9	.	TRBJ2-5	ASSEGVNRASGHQETQY
TRBV4-1	.	TRBJ2-6	ASSQMTGAGANVLT